The following is a TCR beta chain sequence with its context. The clone's antigen remains unknown. No base-level quality is on record; no much larger clone is a single base apart. The data were taken from a study of blood T cell repertoires in COVID-19 (TCRdb year 2020). For context, the study as a whole: Collaborator samples came from the United States, Italy and Spain and covered acute and convalescent phases of COVID-19. The prospective study material was composed of cDNA or gDNA derived from T cells, B-cell-depleted T cells, or PBMCs. Subjects who had been exposed to COVID-19, were actively infected with it, or had recovered from it provided the deeply sampled blood TCRbeta repertoires that made up the dataset. The repertoires were released in a freely available public database intended as a resource for research on the immune response to SARS-CoV-2. The samples were drawn from two sources: the first 160 participants of the ongoing ImmuneRACE study, and 1,000 to 1,500 subjects contributed by 6 global collaborators. Sample metadata almost always included a de-identified subject ID, COVID-19 status, age in years and sex. HLA class I and class II types, where available, came from metadata supplied by the sample provider rather than from assay-based typing. Points the paper makes about the study in general: The amount of clinical and demographic metadata varied by source and participant and was provided uncurated.

TCRbeta CDR3 regions were amplified from genomic DNA by means of the immunoSEQ Assay, a bias-controlled multiplex PCR. Turning to the authors' computational methods: The number of nucleated cells in each sample was estimated from the amplification of reference gene primers within the assay. To quantify the absolute abundance of each unique TCRbeta CDR3 rearrangement, sequence reads were collapsed and filtered. For each sample, productive Simpson clonality was calculated as the square root of Simpson's diversity index across productive rearrangements. The immuneACCESS repertoire file appears here via TCRdb, limited to in-frame rearrangements. These files lack a portion of the clones; in checked studies, under half of the deficit traces to unresolved V genes, and the cause of the others is not known. D and trimming were read from the DNA, whereas the V and J calls and clone size are those reported in that table. This sample has around 60,000 clones in its table, and roughly 77% of those were observed once. 14% to 15% of the sample is held by the ten biggest clonotypes.

Whole blood was collected in K2EDTA tubes by collaborating institutions according to the institutions' own protocols. For TCRbeta analysis, collaborator samples were shipped as frozen whole blood, as isolated PBMCs, or as DNA extracted from either sample type. From V the trimming removes 0 bases and from J it removes 5 bases, while the gene matches leave 7 bases of the junction unaccounted for. The germline V gene sets CDR1 to SGHRS and CDR2 to YFSETQ. Including the terminal cysteine and phenylalanine, the CDR3 comprises 15 residues. Only the CDR3 region is kept as DNA, spanning 45 bases read in frame from base 1.

This clonotype was obtained from a man older than 75 with acute or convalescent COVID-19. The sequence is built from TRBV5-1 and TRBJ2-7; the junction holds 8 bases that match TRBD1. The sequencing input was peripheral blood. The nucleotide sequence reads as follows: TGCGCCAGCAGCTTGGGGACAGGGTTATATGACGAGCAGTACTTC. Translated, this is CASSLGTGLYDEQYF.